This is a list of T cell receptor beta chains from one sample in a study of graft-versus-host responses after intestinal transplantation. Repertoires were generated with immunoSEQ multiplex PCR, while TCRdb's copy carries only in-frame clones and drops some. The data contain tens of thousands of clones, about 92% of them seen just once; the ten biggest clones take up under 0.85%. The specimen comprised PBMCs, sampled 98 days after intestinal transplantation. These receptor sequences come from a human patient who received an intestinal transplant, so some T cells may come from the graft donor. Both conserved end residues are part of each CDR3.

CDR3aa	v_gene
CASSLVGQGAETQYF	TRBV5-4
CASSRRGPKNIQYF	TRBV28
CASSQARGRETQYF	TRBV4-2
CASSYSPNYGYTF	TRBV6-5
CASSTRTGEQYF	TRBV21-1
CASSEARYYGYTF	TRBV25-1
CASSQDPHPSEQYF	TRBV4-1
CASSLQWGAEGTQYF	TRBV5-5
CASSRTGSFQPQHF	TRBV19
CASSLGGTDTQYF	TRBV5-6
CASSDTYNQPQHF	TRBV19
CASSPPSAHMTYNEQFF	TRBV28
CASSPKSYEQYF	TRBV7-9
CSVAGGVGYEQYF	TRBV29-1